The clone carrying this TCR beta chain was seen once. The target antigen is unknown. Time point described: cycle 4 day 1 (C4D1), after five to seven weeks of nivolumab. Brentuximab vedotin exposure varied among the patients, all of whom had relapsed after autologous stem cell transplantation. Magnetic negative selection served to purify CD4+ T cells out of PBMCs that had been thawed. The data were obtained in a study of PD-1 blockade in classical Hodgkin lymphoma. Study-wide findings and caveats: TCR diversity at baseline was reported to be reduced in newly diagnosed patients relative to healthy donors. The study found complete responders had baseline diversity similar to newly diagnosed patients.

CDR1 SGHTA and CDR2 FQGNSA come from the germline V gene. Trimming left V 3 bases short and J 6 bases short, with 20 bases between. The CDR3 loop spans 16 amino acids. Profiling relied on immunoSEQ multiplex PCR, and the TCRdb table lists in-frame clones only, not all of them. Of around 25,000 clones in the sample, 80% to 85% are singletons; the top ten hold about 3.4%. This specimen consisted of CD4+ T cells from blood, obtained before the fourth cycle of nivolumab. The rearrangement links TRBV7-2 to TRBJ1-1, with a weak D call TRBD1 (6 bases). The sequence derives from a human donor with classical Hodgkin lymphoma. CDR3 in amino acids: CASSLDSGRGKPEAFF. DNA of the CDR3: TGTGCCAGCAGCTTGGATAGTGGCAGGGGCAAACCTGAAGCTTTCTTT.